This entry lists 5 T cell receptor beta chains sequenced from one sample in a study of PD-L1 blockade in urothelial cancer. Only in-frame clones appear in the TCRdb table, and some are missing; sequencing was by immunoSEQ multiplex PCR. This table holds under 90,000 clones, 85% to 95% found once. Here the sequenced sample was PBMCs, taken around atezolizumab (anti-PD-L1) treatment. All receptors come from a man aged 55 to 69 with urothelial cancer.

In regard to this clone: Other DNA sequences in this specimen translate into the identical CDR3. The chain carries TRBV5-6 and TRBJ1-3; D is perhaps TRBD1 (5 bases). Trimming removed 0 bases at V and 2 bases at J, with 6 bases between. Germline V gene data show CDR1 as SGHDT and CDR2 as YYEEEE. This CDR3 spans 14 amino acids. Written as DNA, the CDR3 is TGTGCCAGCAGCTTGGCGGGGGCTGGAAACACCATATATTTT. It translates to CASSLAGAGNTIYF.

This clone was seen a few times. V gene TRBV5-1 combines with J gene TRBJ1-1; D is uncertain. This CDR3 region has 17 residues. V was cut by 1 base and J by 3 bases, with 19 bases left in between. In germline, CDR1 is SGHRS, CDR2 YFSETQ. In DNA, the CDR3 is TGCGCCAGCAGCTTGCGGGCCGAGGTGGGAGGGTACACTGAAGCTTTCTTT. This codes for CASSLRAEVGGYTEAFF.

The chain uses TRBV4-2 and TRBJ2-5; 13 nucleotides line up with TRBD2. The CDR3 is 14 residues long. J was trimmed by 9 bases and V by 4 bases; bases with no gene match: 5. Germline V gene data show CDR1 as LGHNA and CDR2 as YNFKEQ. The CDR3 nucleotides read TGTGCCAGCAGCCCTGGACTAGCGGGGGACCCCCAGTACTTC. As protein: CASSPGLAGDPQYF.

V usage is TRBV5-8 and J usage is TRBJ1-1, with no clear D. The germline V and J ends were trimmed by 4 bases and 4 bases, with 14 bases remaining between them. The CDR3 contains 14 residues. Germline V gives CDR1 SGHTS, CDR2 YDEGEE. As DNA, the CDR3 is TGTGCCAGCAGCGCCGACGGGAGGTTCACTGAAGCTTTCTTT. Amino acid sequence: CASSADGRFTEAFF.

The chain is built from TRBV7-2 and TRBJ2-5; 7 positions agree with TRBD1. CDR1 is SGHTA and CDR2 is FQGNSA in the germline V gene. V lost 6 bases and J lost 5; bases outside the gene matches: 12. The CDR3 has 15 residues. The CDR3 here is CASRQRVQQGETQYF. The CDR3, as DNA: TGTGCCAGCAGGCAAAGGGTCCAACAGGGGGAGACCCAGTACTTC.